The 32 T cell receptor beta chains below all came from one sample that was sequenced in a study of identical twins. A single record per CDR3 protein comes from TCRdb applying MiXCR to the 5' RACE reads. Of around 1.7 million distinct CDR3 sequences listed, less than 40% were seen once; the top ten hold 0.27%. Specimen: cord blood. The receptors derive from a newborn girl in good health.

The genes are TRBV7-9 and TRBJ2-7, with 11 bases fitting TRBD2. Germline CDR1 is SEHNR and CDR2 is FQNEAQ (reference sequence). The V and J ends lost 5 bases and 7 bases, in that order; junction bases with no gene match: 13. This CDR3 spans 16 amino acids. CDR3 DNA: TGTGCCAGCAGCCCTGGGGGGACTAGCGGTTACAATGAGCAGTACTTC. Translating gives CASSPGGTSGYNEQYF.

V usage is TRBV2 and J usage is TRBJ2-3; D is possibly TRBD1 (5 bases). The CDR3 sequence is 14 residues long. V was cut by 2 bases and J by 5 bases, with 11 bases left in between. The germline V gene encodes CDR1 SNHLY and CDR2 FYNNEI. This CDR3 is CASSESKGIDTQYF. The CDR3 DNA sequence: TGTGCCAGCAGTGAAAGTAAGGGGATAGATACGCAGTATTTT.

There are a few counts of this clonotype. The chain carries TRBV24-1 and TRBJ2-7; tentative D call: TRBD1 (6 bases). V gave up 12 bases and J gave up 1 base, with 15 bases separating them. This CDR3 contains 13 residues. CDR1 is KGHDR and CDR2 is SFDVKD in the germline V gene. The CDR3 DNA follows: TGTGCCTCAACACAGGGTGGGTCCTACGAGCAGTACTTC. Amino acid sequence: CASTQGGSYEQYF.

V is TRBV27 and J is TRBJ1-2; TRBD1 is a possible D gene (5 bases). Trimming stripped 0 bases from V and 4 bases from J, with 9 bases between. The CDR3 is 14 amino acids. Germline V gene data show CDR1 as MNHEY and CDR2 as SMNVEV (reference sequence). The CDR3 region has the DNA TGTGCCAGCAGTTTATCTCGGGGGGTCTATGGCTACACCTTC. Protein sequence: CASSLSRGVYGYTF.

V gene TRBV9 combines with J gene TRBJ2-3; 8 nucleotides agree with TRBD1. Germline lookup yields CDR1 SGDLS and CDR2 YYNGEE. The CDR3 is made up of 15 amino acids. Germline trimming cut 1 base from V and 2 bases from J; bases unmatched to any gene: 3. For the CDR3, the DNA is TGTGCCAGCAGCGTAAGACAGGGGATCACAGATACGCAGTATTTT. Amino acids: CASSVRQGITDTQYF.

V usage is TRBV29-1 and J usage is TRBJ1-2; D call uncertain. Germline assignment: CDR1 SQVTM and CDR2 ANQGSEA. The CDR3 has 16 amino acids. The V gene lost 4 bases and the J gene lost 2 bases, with 20 bases spanning the gap. This CDR3 is CSVGSQRNGKNYGYTF. In DNA form, the CDR3 reads TGCAGCGTTGGCAGTCAGAGGAACGGAAAAAACTATGGCTACACCTTC.

V gene TRBV28 combines with J gene TRBJ2-7; 7 bases line up with TRBD1. Germline lookup yields CDR1 MDHEN and CDR2 SYDVKM. The V segment lost 6 bases and the J segment 2 bases; nucleotides outside the gene matches: 7. This CDR3 has 14 residues. The CDR3, as DNA: TGTGCCAGCAGCCGGGACAGCCTTACCTACGAGCAGTACTTC. This sequence encodes CASSRDSLTYEQYF.

The CDR3 loop is CAISESRERQLRGTGELFF. The CDR3 DNA reads as TGTGCCATCAGTGAGTCGCGGGAGCGTCAGTTGCGGGGCACCGGGGAGCTGTTTTTT. The chain is built from TRBV10-3 and TRBJ2-2; 7 bases match TRBD2. The CDR3 is 19 residues long. Per germline, CDR1 ENHRY and CDR2 SYGVKD. J lost 4 bases, V lost 0 bases, and 14 bases had no gene match.

The chain has TRBV12-3 or TRBV12-4 and TRBJ1-2, with D possibly TRBD1 on 5 matching bases. The ends were cut back, 6 bases at V and 9 bases at J, with 11 bases in the middle. The length of the CDR3 is 11 residues. The chain's CDR3 is CASSLGVSYTF. CDR3 coding DNA: TGTGCCAGCAGCCTGGGGGTGAGCTACACCTTC.

This clonotype was counted at least ten times. The V call is TRBV12-3 or TRBV12-4, the J call TRBJ2-7; 7 bases map to TRBD1. The CDR3 extends over 15 amino acids. V was clipped by 6 bases and J by 6 bases; unmatched bases: 14. The CDR3 DNA is TGTGCCAGCAGCTCAGACGACAGGGAGAACCGCGAGCAGTACTTC. This translates into CASSSDDRENREQYF.

This clonotype was counted only a few times. The chain uses TRBV5-1 and TRBJ1-2; 8 positions agree with TRBD1. With V trimmed by 4 bases and J by 0 bases, 14 bases remained unmatched. Germline V gene data show CDR1 as SGHRS and CDR2 as YFSETQ. There are 18 residues in the CDR3. The CDR3 nucleotides are TGCGCCAGCAGCACTGCTTTTGGGACAGGAAAAGCTAACTATGGCTACACCTTC. Its protein is CASSTAFGTGKANYGYTF. The full variable domain, rest sourced from reference TRBV5-1 and TRBJ1-2, is KAGVTQTPRYLIKTRGQQVTLSCSPISGHRSVSWYQQTPGQGLQFLFEYFSETQRNKGNFPGRFSGRQFSNSRSEMNVSTLELGDSALYLCASSTAFGTGKANYGYTFGSGTRLTVV.

This clonotype was detected a few times. This rearrangement joins TRBV28 to TRBJ2-1, with 10 bases that match TRBD2. With V trimmed by 4 bases and J by 3 bases, 9 bases remained unmatched. The germline CDR1 and CDR2 sequences are MDHEN and SYDVKM. The CDR3 runs 17 residues. Here the CDR3 DNA reads TGTGCCAGCAGTTGGGGACTAGGACTAGCGGTCTACAATGAGCAGTTCTTC. Its protein is CASSWGLGLAVYNEQFF.

This chain joins TRBV6-2 or TRBV6-3 and TRBJ2-2; TRBD1 agrees at 8 bases. CDR1 is MNHEY, CDR2 SVGEGT, per germline. CDR3 length: 16 residues. The J segment lost 6 bases and the V segment lost 5 bases, leaving 11 bases of the junction unmatched. The CDR3: CASSPWTGPNAGELFF. As DNA, the CDR3 is TGTGCCAGCAGTCCCTGGACAGGGCCTAACGCCGGGGAGCTGTTTTTT.

This clonotype was counted ten times or more. This chain uses TRBV29-1 with TRBJ2-4; D is perhaps TRBD2 (5 bases). Germline lookup yields CDR1 SQVTM and CDR2 ANQGSEA. The CDR3 consists of 14 residues. Trimming stripped 7 bases from V and 6 bases from J, with 19 bases between. CDR3 coding DNA: TGCAGCGCCGCGCCCGGAGGTGGGAGAAACATTCAGTACTTC. It codes for CSAAPGGGRNIQYF.

This rearrangement joins TRBV4-1 to TRBJ1-5; D gene ambiguous. The germline CDR1 and CDR2 sequences are MGHRA and YSYEKL. The V end lost 2 bases, the J end lost 3 bases, and 11 bases lay between the germline ends. The CDR3 consists of 15 residues. The DNA of the CDR3 is TGCGCCAGCAGCCAATATCGTCAGGACAATCAGCCCCAGCATTTT. It translates to CASSQYRQDNQPQHF.

The chain recombines TRBV20-1 with TRBJ1-5, with 7 bases that match TRBD1. Germline-derived CDR1 and CDR2 are DFQATT and SNEGSKA (reference sequence). The V and J ends lost 3 bases and 3 bases, in that order; junction bases with no gene match: 5. CDR3 length equals 14 residues. The CDR3: CSASPGTVNQPQHF. In DNA, the CDR3 is TGCAGTGCTAGCCCCGGGACAGTCAATCAGCCCCAGCATTTT.

This clonotype has more than one count but fewer than ten. The junction and the germline gene differ at one end; a read error may be behind it. The chain employs TRBV7-7 and TRBJ1-1, with D unresolved. The CDR3 runs to 14 residues. Germline values: CDR1 SSHAT, CDR2 FNYEAQ (reference sequence). CDR3 sequence (DNA): TGTGCTAGCAGCCCCGGCGAGGGGAACACTGAAGCTTTCTTT. This translates into CASSPGEGNTEAFF.

The table lists this clonotype with a few counts. V gene TRBV20-1 combines with J gene TRBJ2-7; TRBD2 aligns across 7 bases. The germline CDR1 and CDR2 sequences are DFQATT and SNEGSKA (reference sequence). The CDR3 is 13 residues long. Trimming took 6 bases from V and 2 from J; bases not matched to a gene: 7. The CDR3 DNA reads TGCAGTGCGAATGGCGGGGGTACCTACGAGCAGTACTTC. This sequence encodes CSANGGGTYEQYF.

This clonotype was observed a few times. The chain recombines TRBV3-1 with TRBJ2-5; D unclear. The CDR3 contains 13 residues. With 7 bases removed from V and 5 bases from J, the gap between germline ends came to 14 bases. In germline, CDR1 is LGHDT, CDR2 YNNKEL (reference sequence). The CDR3, as DNA: TGTGCCAGCACCCCCTTCCTGGGGGAGACCCAGTACTTC. Translating it yields CASTPFLGETQYF.

This chain uses TRBV2 with TRBJ2-3, with TRBD2 identical over 12 bases. The CDR3 has 15 residues. Germline values: CDR1 SNHLY, CDR2 FYNNEI. V lost 7 bases, J lost 10 bases, and 12 bases stayed unmatched. This CDR3 reads CASTGGTSGRQAQYF. The DNA for the CDR3 is TGTGCCAGCACCGGCGGGACTAGCGGGCGCCAAGCGCAGTATTTT. The complete variable domain, with remaining parts taken from reference TRBV2 and TRBJ2-3, reads EPEVTQTPSHQVTQMGQEVILRCVPISNHLYFYWYRQILGQKVEFLVSFYNNEISEKSEIFDDQFSVERPDGSNFTLKIRSTKLEDSAMYFCASTGGTSGRQAQYFGPGTRLTVL.

In DNA, the CDR3 is TGTGCCACCAAAACTAGCGGGATCGATGAGCAGTTCTTC. It is translated as CATKTSGIDEQFF. This rearrangement joins TRBV24-1 to TRBJ2-1, with TRBD2 identical over 10 bases. The CDR3 runs to 13 residues. With V trimmed by 8 bases and J by 8 bases, 5 bases remained unmatched. Germline V gene lookup returns CDR1 KGHDR and CDR2 SFDVKD.

V gene TRBV20-1 combines with J gene TRBJ2-5; 8 nucleotides align to TRBD1. The germline gives CDR1 DFQATT, CDR2 SNEGSKA (reference sequence). Losses at the gene ends were 4 bases for V and 0 bases for J; bases not matched to a gene: 7. The CDR3 is 15 amino acids. CDR3 DNA sequence: TGCAGTGCTACCCGACAGGGGCTAAACCAAGAGACCCAGTACTTC. Its protein is CSATRQGLNQETQYF.

The chain recombines TRBV2 with TRBJ2-1, with TRBD2 identical over 8 bases. The CDR3 consists of 16 residues. The V gene end was trimmed by 9 bases and the J gene end by 5 bases; junction bases not matched to a gene: 15. Germline V gene data show CDR1 as SNHLY and CDR2 as FYNNEI. DNA of the CDR3: TGTGCCAGTCAGGCGGGGGGCAGGGGTCCCGACAATGAGCAGTTCTTC. This codes for CASQAGGRGPDNEQFF.

The genes are TRBV28 and TRBJ1-5; D remains unclear. The germline V gene has CDR1 MDHEN and CDR2 SYDVKM. There are 16 residues in the CDR3. With 3 bases removed from V and 0 bases from J, the gap between germline ends came to 12 bases. The CDR3: CASSFWMEDSNQPQHF. CDR3 bases: TGTGCCAGCAGTTTTTGGATGGAGGATAGCAATCAGCCCCAGCATTTT.

This clonotype has more than one count but fewer than ten. This sequence joins TRBV10-3 and TRBJ2-1, with 10 bases fitting TRBD2. The germline V gene encodes CDR1 ENHRY and CDR2 SYGVKD. The CDR3 contains 13 residues. Trimming took 7 bases from V and 9 from J; bases not matched to a gene: 6. Here the CDR3 reads CAITASGSGEQFF. The CDR3 nucleotides are TGTGCCATCACGGCTAGCGGGAGCGGTGAGCAGTTCTTC.

On this clonotype: A much larger clone is a single base away; this may be a read error. The V and J genes are TRBV5-1 and TRBJ1-2; maybe TRBD1 (5 bases). Germline V gene lookup returns CDR1 SGHRS and CDR2 YFSETQ. CDR3 length equals 17 residues. The chain's CDR3 is CACSFVWDATRTYGYTF. Written as DNA, the CDR3 is TGCGCCTGCAGCTTTGTTTGGGACGCCACGAGGACCTATGGCTACACCTTC.

The chain's CDR3 is CASSRIGYEQYF. The CDR3 DNA reads as TGCGCCAGCAGCCGGATAGGCTACGAGCAGTACTTC. The V and J genes are TRBV4-1 and TRBJ2-7; D call uncertain. This CDR3 has 12 residues. CDR1 is MGHRA and CDR2 is YSYEKL in the germline V gene. The V and J ends lost 4 bases and 3 bases respectively, with 7 bases between them.

The V call is TRBV10-3, the J call TRBJ2-5, with D perhaps assigned TRBD1 or TRBD2 (5 bases each). The J call may be wrong; the DNA end is better matched by TRBJ2-7. This CDR3 has 12 amino acids. The germline V gene encodes CDR1 ENHRY and CDR2 SYGVKD. The CDR3, as DNA: TGTGCCATCGGTATGGGACCTTACGAGCAGTACTTC. Its protein product is CAIGMGPYEQYF.

The V gene is TRBV7-9, the J gene TRBJ2-7; D is ambiguous. The V gene lost 5 bases and the J gene lost 6 bases, with 14 bases spanning the gap. The CDR3 consists of 13 residues. CDR1 is SEHNR and CDR2 is FQNEAQ in the germline V gene (reference sequence). Here the CDR3 DNA reads TGTGCCAGCAGCCTACCGACAACGGTCGAGCAGTACTTC. Amino acids: CASSLPTTVEQYF.

CDR3 protein: CATSAASKAGITDTQYF. In DNA form, the CDR3 reads TGTGCCACCAGTGCCGCCTCTAAAGCGGGGATCACAGATACGCAGTATTTT. The V and J genes are TRBV24-1 and TRBJ2-3; 7 bases align to TRBD2. Losses at the gene ends were 5 bases for V and 2 bases for J; bases not matched to a gene: 12. The CDR3 runs 17 residues. From germline, CDR1 is KGHDR and CDR2 SFDVKD.

The chain recombines TRBV11-2 with TRBJ2-5; 9 bases map to TRBD1. The DNA end lines up better with TRBJ2-4; the J call may be wrong. The CDR3 is made up of 15 amino acids. Germline V lookup: CDR1 SGHAT, CDR2 FQNNGV. The CDR3 loop is CASSLGGQGGNIQYF. CDR3 DNA: TGTGCCAGCAGCTTAGGGGGACAGGGCGGAAACATTCAGTACTTC.

The chain couples TRBV9 to TRBJ2-1; 7 positions match TRBD2. Germline V gene sequence: CDR1 SGDLS, CDR2 YYNGEE. The V gene end was trimmed by 1 base and the J gene end by 0 bases; junction bases not matched to a gene: 4. The CDR3 runs 16 residues. The DNA of the CDR3 is TGTGCCAGCAGCGTATCGGGCGGGAGCTCCTACAATGAGCAGTTCTTC. Protein: CASSVSGGSSYNEQFF.